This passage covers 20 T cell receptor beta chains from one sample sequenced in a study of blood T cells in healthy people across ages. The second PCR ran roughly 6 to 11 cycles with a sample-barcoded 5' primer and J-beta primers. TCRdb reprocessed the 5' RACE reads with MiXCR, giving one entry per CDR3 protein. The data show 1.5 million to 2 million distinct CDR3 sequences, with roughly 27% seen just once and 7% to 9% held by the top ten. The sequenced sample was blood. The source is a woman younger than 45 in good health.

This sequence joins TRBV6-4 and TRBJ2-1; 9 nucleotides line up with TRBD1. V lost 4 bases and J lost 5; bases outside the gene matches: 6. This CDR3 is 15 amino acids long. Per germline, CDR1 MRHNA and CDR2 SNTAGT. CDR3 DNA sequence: TGTGCCAGCAGTGTCGCCGGGACAGGGAACAATGAGCAGTTCTTC. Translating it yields CASSVAGTGNNEQFF.

CDR3 region: CASTKMYEQFF. The CDR3, as DNA: TGTGCCAGCACCAAGATGTATGAGCAGTTCTTC. The rearrangement joins TRBV5-6 to TRBJ2-1; D unresolved. Trimming left V 6 bases short and J 8 bases short, with 9 bases between. The CDR3 consists of 11 residues. Germline V gene lookup returns CDR1 SGHDT and CDR2 YYEEEE. Complete variable domain (other parts from reference TRBV5-6 and TRBJ2-1): DAGVTQSPTHLIKTRGQQVTLRCSPKSGHDTVSWYQQALGQGPQFIFQYYEEEERQRGNFPDRFSGHQFPNYSSELNVNALLLGDSALYLCASTKMYEQFFGPGTRLTVL.

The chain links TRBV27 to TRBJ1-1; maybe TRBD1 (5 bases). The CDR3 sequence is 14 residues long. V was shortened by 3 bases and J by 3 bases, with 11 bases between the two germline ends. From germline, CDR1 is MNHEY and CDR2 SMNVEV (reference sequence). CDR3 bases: TGTGCCAGCAGTTTTTTGGGGGGAGACACTGAAGCTTTCTTT. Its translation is CASSFLGGDTEAFF.

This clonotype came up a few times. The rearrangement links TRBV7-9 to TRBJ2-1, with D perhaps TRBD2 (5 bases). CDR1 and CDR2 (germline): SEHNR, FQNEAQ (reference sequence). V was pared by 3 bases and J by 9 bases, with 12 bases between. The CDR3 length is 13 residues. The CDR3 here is CASSLPSITEQFF. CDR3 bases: TGTGCCAGCAGCTTGCCTAGCATCACTGAGCAGTTCTTC.

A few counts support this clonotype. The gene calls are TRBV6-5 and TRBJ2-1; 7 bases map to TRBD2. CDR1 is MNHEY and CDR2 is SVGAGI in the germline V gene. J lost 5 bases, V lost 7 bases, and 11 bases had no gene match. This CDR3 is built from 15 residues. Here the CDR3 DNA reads TGTGCCAGCACCCAACTAGCGACGGGAGACAATGAGCAGTTCTTC. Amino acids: CASTQLATGDNEQFF.

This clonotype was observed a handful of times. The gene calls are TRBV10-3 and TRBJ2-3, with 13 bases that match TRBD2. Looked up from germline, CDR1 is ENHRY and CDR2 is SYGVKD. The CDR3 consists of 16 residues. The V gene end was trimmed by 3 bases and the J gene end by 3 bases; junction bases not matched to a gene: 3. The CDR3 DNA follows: TGTGCCATCAGTGACCGACTAGCGGGGGGTACAGATACGCAGTATTTT. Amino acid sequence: CAISDRLAGGTDTQYF.

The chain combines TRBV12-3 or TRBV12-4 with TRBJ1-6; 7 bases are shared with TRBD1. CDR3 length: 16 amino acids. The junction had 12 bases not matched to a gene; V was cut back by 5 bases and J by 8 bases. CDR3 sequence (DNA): TGTGCCAGCAGTGAAAACTGGGACAGAACATATTCACCCCTCCACTTT. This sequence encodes CASSENWDRTYSPLHF.

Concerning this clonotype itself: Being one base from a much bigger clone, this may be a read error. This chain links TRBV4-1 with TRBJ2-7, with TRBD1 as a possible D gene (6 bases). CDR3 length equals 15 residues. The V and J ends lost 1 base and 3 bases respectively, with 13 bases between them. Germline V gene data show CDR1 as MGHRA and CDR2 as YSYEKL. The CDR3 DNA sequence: TGCGCCAGCAGCCAAGCTGTGACAGGACTCTACGAGCAGTACTTC. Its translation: CASSQAVTGLYEQYF.

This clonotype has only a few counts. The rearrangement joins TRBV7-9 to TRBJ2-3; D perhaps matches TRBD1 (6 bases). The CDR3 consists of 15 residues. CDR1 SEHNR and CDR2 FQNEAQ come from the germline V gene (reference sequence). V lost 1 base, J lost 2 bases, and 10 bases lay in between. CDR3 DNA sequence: TGTGCCAGCAGCTTAGACGACAGGTACACAGATACGCAGTATTTT. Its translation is CASSLDDRYTDTQYF.

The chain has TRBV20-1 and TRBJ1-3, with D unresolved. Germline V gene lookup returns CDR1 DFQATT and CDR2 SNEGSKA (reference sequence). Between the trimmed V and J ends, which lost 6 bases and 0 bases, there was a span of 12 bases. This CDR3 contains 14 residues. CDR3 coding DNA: TGCAGTGCCGCCCTGGGGAACTCTGGAAACACCATATATTTT. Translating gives CSAALGNSGNTIYF.

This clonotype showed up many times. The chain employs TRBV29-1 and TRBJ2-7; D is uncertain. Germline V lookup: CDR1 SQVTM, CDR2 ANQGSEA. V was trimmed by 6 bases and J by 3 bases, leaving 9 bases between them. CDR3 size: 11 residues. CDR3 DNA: TGCAGCGTCGCACTTGACTACGAGCAGTACTTC. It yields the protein CSVALDYEQYF.

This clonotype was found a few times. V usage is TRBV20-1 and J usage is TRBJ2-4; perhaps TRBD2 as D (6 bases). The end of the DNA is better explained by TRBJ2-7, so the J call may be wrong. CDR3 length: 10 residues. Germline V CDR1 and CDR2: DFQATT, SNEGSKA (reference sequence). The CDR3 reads CSASGSEQYF. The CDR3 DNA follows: TGCAGTGCTAGCGGGAGCGAGCAGTACTTC.

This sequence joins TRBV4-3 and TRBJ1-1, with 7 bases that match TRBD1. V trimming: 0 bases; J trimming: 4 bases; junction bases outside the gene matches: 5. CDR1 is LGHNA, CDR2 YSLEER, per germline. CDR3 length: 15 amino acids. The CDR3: CASSQESAGGTEAFF. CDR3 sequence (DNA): TGCGCCAGCAGCCAAGAGTCCGCAGGGGGCACTGAAGCTTTCTTT.

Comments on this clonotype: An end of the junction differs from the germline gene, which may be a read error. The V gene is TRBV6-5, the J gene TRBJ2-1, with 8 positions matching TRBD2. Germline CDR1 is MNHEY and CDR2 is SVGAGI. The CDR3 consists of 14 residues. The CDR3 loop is CASRRLASYSEQFF. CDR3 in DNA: TGTGCCAGCAGGCGACTAGCGAGCTACAGTGAGCAGTTCTTC.

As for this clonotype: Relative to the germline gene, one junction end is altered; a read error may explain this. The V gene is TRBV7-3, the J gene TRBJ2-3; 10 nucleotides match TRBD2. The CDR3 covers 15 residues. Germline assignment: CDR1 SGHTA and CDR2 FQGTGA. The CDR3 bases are TGTGTCAGCAGCTTCTTAGCGGGGGGAACAGATACGCAGTATTTT. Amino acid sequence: CVSSFLAGGTDTQYF.

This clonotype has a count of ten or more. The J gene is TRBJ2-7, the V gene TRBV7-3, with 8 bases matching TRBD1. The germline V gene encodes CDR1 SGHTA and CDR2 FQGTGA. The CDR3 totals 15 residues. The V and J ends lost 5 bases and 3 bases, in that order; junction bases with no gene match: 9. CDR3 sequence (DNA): TGTGCCAGCAGCCGAACCGGGACAGGAGTCTACGAGCAGTACTTC. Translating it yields CASSRTGTGVYEQYF.

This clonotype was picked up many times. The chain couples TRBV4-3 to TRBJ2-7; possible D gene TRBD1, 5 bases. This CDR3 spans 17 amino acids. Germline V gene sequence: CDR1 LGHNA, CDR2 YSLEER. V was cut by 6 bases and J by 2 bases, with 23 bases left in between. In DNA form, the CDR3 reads TGCGCCAGCAGACGCAAACCCGACAGACCAAAACCCTACGAGCAGTACTTC. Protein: CASRRKPDRPKPYEQYF.

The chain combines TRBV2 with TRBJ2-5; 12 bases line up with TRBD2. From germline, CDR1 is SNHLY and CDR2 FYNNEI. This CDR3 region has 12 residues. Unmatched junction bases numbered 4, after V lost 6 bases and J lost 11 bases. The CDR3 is CASRLAGGEQYF. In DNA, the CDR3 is TGTGCCAGCAGGCTAGCGGGAGGGGAGCAGTACTTC. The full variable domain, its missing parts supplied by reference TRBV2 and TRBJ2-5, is EPEVTQTPSHQVTQMGQEVILRCVPISNHLYFYWYRQILGQKVEFLVSFYNNEISEKSEIFDDQFSVERPDGSNFTLKIRSTKLEDSAMYFCASRLAGGEQYFGPGTRLLVL.

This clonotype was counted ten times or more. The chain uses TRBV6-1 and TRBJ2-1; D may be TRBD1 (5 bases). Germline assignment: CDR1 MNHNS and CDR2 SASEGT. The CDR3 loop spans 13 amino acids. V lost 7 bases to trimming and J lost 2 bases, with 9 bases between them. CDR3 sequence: CASTGMAYNEQFF. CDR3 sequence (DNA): TGTGCCAGCACAGGGATGGCCTACAATGAGCAGTTCTTC.

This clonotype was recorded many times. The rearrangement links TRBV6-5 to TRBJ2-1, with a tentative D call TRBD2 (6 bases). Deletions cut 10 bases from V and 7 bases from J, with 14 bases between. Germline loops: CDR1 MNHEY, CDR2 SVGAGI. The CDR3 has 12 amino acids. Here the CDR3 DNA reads TGTGCCATCACCACTAGCTGGAATGAGCAGTTCTTC. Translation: CAITTSWNEQFF.